One sample yielded the 13 T cell receptor beta chains listed below, sequenced in a study of shared clonotypes between healthy human individuals (dated by TCRdb to about 2020). CD8 naive samples were obtained by positive selection for CCR7 among CD45RO-negative cells, yielding a CD45RA+CCR7+ population from which TemRA cells were excluded. Preparation of the library involved the immunoSEQ multiplex PCR assay. TCRdb carries this immuneACCESS record with in-frame sequences only. Its versions omit some clonotypes, under half of them owing to an unresolved V gene in the studies checked, with the rest unexplained. Present in this sample are almost 700,000 clones, about 91% of which were seen just once. The ten largest clonotypes hold about 24% of the sample. The sequenced sample consisted of naive CD8+ T cells sorted from blood. This specimen's cell subset or site label, interpreted: CD45RA+CCR7+. The receptors come from a man younger than 45 in good health.

The chain combines TRBV29-1 with TRBJ2-1, with D hard to call. Germline loops: CDR1 SQVTM, CDR2 ANQGSEA. V lost 3 bases and J 7 bases, leaving 16 bases between the germline ends. This CDR3 contains 14 residues. The CDR3 coding sequence is TGCAGCGTTGAGCCCTCGGGCGCTGGGAATGAGCAGTTCTTC. Its translation is CSVEPSGAGNEQFF.

The chain recombines TRBV7-8 with TRBJ1-5; D gene ambiguous. This CDR3 has 17 amino acids. V shed 4 bases and J shed 7 bases, with 23 bases lying between them. The germline gives CDR1 SGHVS, CDR2 FQNEAQ. CDR3 in DNA: TGTGCCAGCAGCTACCTTATGTGGACTCTGGTGGGGCAGCCCCAGCATTTT. Its protein is CASSYLMWTLVGQPQHF.

This clone was picked up a small number of times. The V gene is TRBV7-8, the J gene TRBJ1-5; 10 positions agree with TRBD1. From germline, CDR1 is SGHVS and CDR2 FQNEAQ. The CDR3 covers 16 residues. The V and J ends lost 4 bases and 7 bases, in that order; junction bases with no gene match: 10. CDR3 sequence reads: CASSSSGTGVRQPQHF. The CDR3, as DNA: TGTGCCAGCAGCTCCTCCGGGACAGGGGTCAGGCAGCCCCAGCATTTT.

As concerns this clone: This specimen includes other DNA sequences encoding the same CDR3. The chain couples TRBV29-1 to TRBJ2-2, with D unclear. Trimming took 4 bases from V and 2 from J, leaving 5 bases between them. Germline CDR1 and CDR2: SQVTM and ANQGSEA. The CDR3 has 12 amino acids. The CDR3 loop reads CSVVGNTGELFF. The CDR3 DNA reads as TGCAGCGTTGTGGGAAACACCGGGGAGCTGTTTTTT.

The chain is built from TRBV10-1 and TRBJ1-1, with D hard to call. Trimming stripped 5 bases from V and 3 bases from J, with 13 bases between. The CDR3 totals 14 residues. The germline CDR1 and CDR2 sequences are WNHNN and SYGVQD (reference sequence). CDR3 loop: CASSPIQSDTEAFF. For the CDR3, the DNA is TGCGCCAGCAGTCCTATTCAATCAGACACTGAAGCTTTCTTT.

The chain employs TRBV28 and TRBJ1-5, with D maybe TRBD1 (5 bases). The V gene lost 1 base and the J gene lost 1 base, with 11 bases spanning the gap. Germline V gene data show CDR1 as MDHEN and CDR2 as SYDVKM. The CDR3 has 16 amino acids. CDR3 in amino acids: CASSLFSGISNQPQHF. In nucleotides, the CDR3 is TGTGCCAGCAGTTTATTTTCAGGGATAAGCAATCAGCCCCAGCATTTT.

The genes are TRBV9 and TRBJ2-2, with 9 nucleotides matching TRBD2. Germline assignment: CDR1 SGDLS and CDR2 YYNGEE. V gave up 0 bases and J gave up 0 bases; unmatched junction bases: 3. The CDR3 runs to 17 residues. CDR3 protein: CASSVASGEPNTGELFF. The CDR3 coding sequence is TGTGCCAGCAGCGTAGCTAGCGGGGAACCGAACACCGGGGAGCTGTTTTTT.

The chain links TRBV11-2 to TRBJ2-7; D is perhaps TRBD1 (5 bases). Trimming left V 3 bases short and J 2 bases short, with 11 bases between. The CDR3 length is 14 residues. The germline gives CDR1 SGHAT, CDR2 FQNNGV. CDR3 residues: CASSFSRGTYEQYF. DNA of the CDR3: TGTGCCAGCAGCTTCTCTAGGGGTACCTACGAGCAGTACTTC.

This clone showed up just once. J is TRBJ2-7 and V is TRBV7-9; D may be TRBD1 (6 bases). The germline gives CDR1 SEHNR, CDR2 FQNEAQ (reference sequence). V lost 3 bases and J lost 3, with 15 bases in between. The CDR3 totals 15 residues. In DNA form, the CDR3 reads TGTGCCAGCAGCTTCCCGACGGACAGATTCTACGAGCAGTACTTC. Translated, it gives CASSFPTDRFYEQYF.

V usage is TRBV7-9 and J usage is TRBJ1-2; D remains unclear. Germline V gene sequence: CDR1 SEHNR, CDR2 FQNEAQ (reference sequence). Trimming left V 4 bases short and J 8 bases short, with 5 bases between. The CDR3 sequence is 10 residues long. The CDR3 sequence is CASSSGGYTF. In DNA form, the CDR3 reads TGTGCCAGCAGCTCGGGAGGCTACACCTTC.

The gene calls are TRBV9 and TRBJ2-3; no firm D call. Germline-derived CDR1 and CDR2 are SGDLS and YYNGEE. The V and J ends lost 4 bases and 0 bases respectively, with 6 bases between them. The CDR3 runs to 13 residues. This CDR3 is CASSITSTDTQYF. The CDR3 DNA sequence: TGTGCCAGCAGCATAACTAGCACAGATACGCAGTATTTT.

The chain carries TRBV5-6 and TRBJ2-1, with TRBD2 identical over 9 bases. Germline V gives CDR1 SGHDT, CDR2 YYEEEE. The trim removed 4 bases at V and 5 bases at J, leaving 7 bases unmatched. This CDR3 comprises 15 residues. CDR3 nucleotides: TGTGCCAGCAGCCCCTGGACTAGCGAGAACAATGAGCAGTTCTTC. Encoded protein: CASSPWTSENNEQFF.

This chain uses TRBV28 with TRBJ1-1; D unclear. V lost 1 base, J lost 3 bases, and 18 bases lay in between. The CDR3 is 17 amino acids. CDR1 is MDHEN and CDR2 is SYDVKM in the germline V gene. The CDR3 here is CASSLYSAGGSHTEAFF. CDR3 in DNA: TGTGCCAGCAGTTTATATTCAGCAGGAGGATCCCACACTGAAGCTTTCTTT.